This is a list of T cell receptor beta chains from one sample in a study of regulatory T cells in long-lasting Graves disease. In TCRdb, the multiplex PCR reads were re-called with MiXCR into one record per CDR3 protein. The repertoire holds 550,000 or so distinct CDR3 sequences, around 12% seen once, with approximately 9.6% in the top ten. This sample also belongs to another study, concerning T cells in Graves' hyperthyroidism and ophthalmopathy.

The input for sequencing was peripheral blood mononuclear cells (PBMCs), taken at new diagnosis, from a patient treated with antithyroid drugs. These receptor sequences come from a woman younger than 45 with Graves disease. The CDR3 runs from the conserved cysteine through the conserved F or W. The D gene is left open where the match is weak. Where a row states a size, it is once, few, many or the class of an expanded clone; other rows omit it.

many	TRBD2	TRBJ2-5	TRBV11-2	TGTGCCAGCAGCTTCGTTCGGGAGGGCCGCGAGACCCAGTACTTC	CASSFVREGRETQYF
many	TRBD2	TRBJ2-7	TRBV3-1	TGTGCCAGCAGCCAAGAAGCGGCGGGAGGCGGTTACGAGCAGTACTTC	CASSQEAAGGGYEQYF
many	NA	TRBJ2-7	TRBV20-1	TGCAGTGCTAGAGGAATACAGGGATCACCCTACGAGCAGTACTTC	CSARGIQGSPYEQYF
many	NA	TRBJ1-5	TRBV19	TGTGCCAGTACCCCCCCGGGCAGACGACAAAGGCCCCAGCATTTT	CASTPPGRRQRPQHF
NA	TRBD2	TRBJ2-3	TRBV7-8	TGTGCCAGCAGCCCGGGACTAGCGGGAGCCCCTAGCACAGATACGCAGTATTTT	CASSPGLAGAPSTDTQYF
NA	NA	TRBJ2-5	TRBV10-3	TGTGCCATCAGTGTGGGTAGCCATGGGCCAGAGACCCAGTACTTC	CAISVGSHGPETQYF
many	NA	TRBJ2-2	TRBV2	TGTGCCAGCAGTGGACTACGGAACACCGGGGAGCTGTTTTTT	CASSGLRNTGELFF
NA	TRBD2	TRBJ2-3	TRBV6-1	TGTGCCAGCAGGGCGATCGTTAGCGGGAGGGTATTAGATACGCAGTATTTT	CASRAIVSGRVLDTQYF
many	NA	TRBJ2-7	TRBV6-1	TGTGCCAGCAGTGAAGTTCTAGGACCATTCGGGGGCGAGCAGTACTTC	CASSEVLGPFGGEQYF
few	TRBD1	TRBJ2-7	TRBV28	TGTGCCAGCAGTTCCGATGGGACAGCGGCCTACGAGCAGTACTTC	CASSSDGTAAYEQYF
many	NA	TRBJ2-3	TRBV18	TGTGCCAGCTCACCAACCGCTAGCTTGGGCACAGATACGCAGTATTTT	CASSPTASLGTDTQYF
few	NA	TRBJ2-5	TRBV5-1	TGCGCCAGCAGACTCCAAGGAGCCCAAGAGACCCAGTACTTC	CASRLQGAQETQYF
NA	NA	TRBJ1-5	TRBV6-1	TGTGCCAGCAATCTCCGGGACACCAATCAGCCCCAGCATTTT	CASNLRDTNQPQHF
many	NA	TRBJ1-2	TRBV7-9	TGTGCCAGCAGTTCCGGGGGTAACTATGGCTACACCTTC	CASSSGGNYGYTF
few	NA	TRBJ2-1	TRBV20-1	TGCAGTGCTAGAGCCCTGACCTACAATGAGCAGTTCTTC	CSARALTYNEQFF
many	TRBD1	TRBJ1-1	TRBV29-1	TGCAGCGTTGAAACTGGGACAGGGGGCTTTCAAGCTTTCTTT	CSVETGTGGFQAFF
many	TRBD2	TRBJ2-1	TRBV11-2	TGTGCCAGCAGCCGACTAGCAACTACTTACAATGAGCAGTTCTTC	CASSRLATTYNEQFF